This T cell receptor (beta chain) was sequenced in a study of T cell repertoires in cytomegalovirus infection. Study in general: Recently described HLA-C-restricted plus well-studied HLA-B-restricted CMV epitopes were used.

The CDR3 length is 15 residues. Germline CDR1 is MNHNS and CDR2 is SASEGT. V was pared by 5 bases and J by 1 base, with 13 bases between. TCRdb re-analysed the reads in MiXCR, keeping a single row per CDR3 protein. The sample lists tens of thousands of distinct CDR3 sequences; 20% to 25% were seen once. As regards this clonotype: What it binds is not known.

The gene calls are TRBV6-1 and TRBJ2-3, with TRBD1 as a possible D gene (6 bases). The receptor was derived from a human donor in good health (CMV status not recorded). Some clones in this sample may be carry-over from other donors' samples. Here the sequenced sample was CD8+ T cells from cultured PBMCs, taken from culture after CMV antigen stimulation. In DNA form, the CDR3 reads TGTGCCAGCAGTCCCCAGACAGGAGGCACAGATACGCAGTATTTT. It specifies CASSPQTGGTDTQYF.